This TCR beta chain was recovered during a study of blood T cell repertoires in COVID-19. Original methodology: Cell counts per sample came from amplifying reference gene primers. Method: immunoSEQ multiplex PCR; TCRdb's copy keeps in-frame clones and lacks some. The D gene and trimming were derived from the DNA, and the V and J assignments and clone size from that table. The sample consists of over 150,000 clones, roughly 84% of them appearing once. The germline V gene has CDR1 MNHNY and CDR2 SVGAGI (reference sequence). This CDR3 is built from 15 residues. Trimming cost V 5 bases and J 2 bases; bases outside gene matches: 8.

The chain recombines TRBV6-6 with TRBJ2-7; 8 nucleotides line up with TRBD1. Sequences were obtained from peripheral blood. The clonotype comes from a human donor in a cohort sampled during active COVID-19. CDR3 protein: CASSADRGPTYEQYF. As DNA, the CDR3 is TGTGCCAGCAGTGCCGACAGGGGCCCCACCTACGAGCAGTACTTC.